One and the same sample provided the 28 T cell receptor beta chains below, sequenced in a study of circulating tumor DNA in untreated peripheral T-cell lymphoma. The table came from immunoSEQ multiplex PCR; TCRdb's copy has only in-frame clones and leaves some out. There are about 2,600 clones in the sample; almost 70% occur only once, and around a sixth lies in the top ten. The sequenced material came from tumor tissue. The receptors were gathered from a human donor with peripheral T-cell lymphoma.

The CDR3 protein is CASSQQRSSYNEQFF. The CDR3 DNA reads TGCGCCAGCAGCCAACAGCGGAGCTCCTACAATGAGCAGTTCTTC. The chain has TRBV5-1 and TRBJ2-1, with D possibly matching TRBD2 (5 bases). CDR3 length equals 15 residues. Trimming left V 4 bases short and J 0 bases short, with 11 bases between. From germline, CDR1 is SGHRS and CDR2 YFSETQ.

The chain has TRBV11-3 and TRBJ1-4; D is ambiguous. The germline CDR1 and CDR2 sequences are SGHNT and YENEEA. The CDR3 has 16 amino acids. With 3 bases removed from V and 0 bases from J, the gap between germline ends came to 11 bases. The chain's CDR3 is CASSFWQTPTNEKLFF. The CDR3 DNA follows: TGTGCCAGCAGCTTTTGGCAGACCCCAACTAATGAAAAACTGTTTTTT.

The V and J genes are TRBV15 and TRBJ1-5, with 7 bases that match TRBD1. The CDR3 has 14 residues. The J segment lost 3 bases and the V segment lost 5 bases, leaving 4 bases of the junction unmatched. CDR1 is LNHNV, CDR2 YYDKDF, per germline (reference sequence). The CDR3 coding sequence is TGTGCCACCAGCCGGGGACAGATCAATCAGCCCCAGCATTTT. It translates to CATSRGQINQPQHF.

The chain couples TRBV25-1 to TRBJ1-1; the match to TRBD1 covers 7 bases. Germline V gene lookup returns CDR1 MGHDK and CDR2 SYGVNS. J was trimmed by 3 bases and V by 1 base; bases with no gene match: 11. The CDR3 is 17 residues long. CDR3 DNA sequence: TGTGCCAGCAGTGAATTTCCGTGGGACAGCCGGGACACTGAAGCTTTCTTT. Translation: CASSEFPWDSRDTEAFF.

The rearrangement joins TRBV6-8 to TRBJ2-5, with D perhaps TRBD1 or TRBD2 (7 bases each). This CDR3 spans 14 amino acids. The ends were cut back, 6 bases at V and 5 bases at J, with 16 bases in the middle. Germline lookup yields CDR1 MNHGY and CDR2 SAAAGT. This CDR3 is CASSGTAGIETQYF. CDR3 nucleotide sequence: TGTGCCAGCAGCGGGACAGCGGGGATTGAGACCCAGTACTTC.

This clone was seen more than once but under ten times. The chain combines TRBV19 with TRBJ1-5; D is ambiguous. The CDR3 sequence is 14 residues long. Germline CDR1 LNHDA, CDR2 SQIVND (reference sequence). Trimming shortened V by 8 bases and J by 3 bases, and 14 bases separated the two germline ends. In DNA, the CDR3 is TGTGCCAGTGGGAGACCACAGCACAATCAGCCCCAGCATTTT. This translates into CASGRPQHNQPQHF.

The V and J genes are TRBV6-8 and TRBJ1-1, with D hard to call. Germline lookup yields CDR1 MNHGY and CDR2 SAAAGT. Trimming took off 5 bases at V and 8 bases at J, with 12 bases between the two ends. This CDR3 comprises 12 residues. The CDR3 DNA reads as TGTGCCAGCAGTCAAAGGGCGCTCGAAGCTTTCTTT. It is translated as CASSQRALEAFF.

CDR3 nucleotides: TGTGCCAGCAGCCACTTCTTCGGGGGGAACTATGGCTACACCTTC. Protein: CASSHFFGGNYGYTF. The gene calls are TRBV14 and TRBJ1-2; a possible D gene is TRBD1 (5 bases). Germline V lookup: CDR1 SGHDN, CDR2 FVKESK. The germline V and J ends were trimmed by 3 bases and 2 bases, with 13 bases remaining between them. The CDR3 consists of 15 residues.

In this sample, this clone is medium-sized. The chain has TRBV11-3 and TRBJ1-4; TRBD1 matches at 9 bases. The V gene's germline CDR1 is SGHNT and CDR2 YENEEA. The CDR3 has 14 residues. With 5 bases clipped from V and 4 bases from J, the junction kept 2 bases outside the gene matches. The CDR3 here is CASSPGQGNEKLFF. The CDR3 DNA sequence: TGTGCCAGCAGCCCGGGACAGGGTAATGAAAAACTGTTTTTT.

This clone is labeled large (0.1 to 1%). V gene TRBV19 combines with J gene TRBJ1-2, with D tentatively TRBD1 (5 bases). V was trimmed by 9 bases and J by 6 bases, leaving 11 bases between them. This CDR3 is built from 11 residues. Germline CDR1 and CDR2: LNHDA and SQIVND (reference sequence). The CDR3 DNA reads TGTGCCAGACAGGTTTATCATGGCTACACCTTC. Translated, it gives CARQVYHGYTF.

This clone was detected only once. The V gene is TRBV10-2, the J gene TRBJ2-5; possible D gene TRBD1, 6 bases. Germline V gene lookup returns CDR1 WSHSY and CDR2 SAAADI. Trimming cost V 4 bases and J 1 base, with 10 bases left between them. The CDR3 runs to 14 residues. CDR3 sequence reads: CASSARQVQETQYF. The DNA of the CDR3 is TGCGCCAGCAGTGCGAGACAGGTCCAAGAGACCCAGTACTTC.

This clone was seen a single time. This sequence joins TRBV2 and TRBJ1-5; a weak D match, TRBD1 (6 bases). Germline CDR1 is SNHLY and CDR2 is FYNNEI. Trimming took off 7 bases at V and 5 bases at J, with 12 bases between the two ends. The CDR3 sequence is 13 residues long. CDR3 nucleotide sequence: TGTGCCAGCAAGGGGGACTGGGATCAGCCCCAGCATTTT. This codes for CASKGDWDQPQHF. The full variable domain, rest sourced from reference TRBV2 and TRBJ1-5, is EPEVTQTPSHQVTQMGQEVILRCVPISNHLYFYWYRQILGQKVEFLVSFYNNEISEKSEIFDDQFSVERPDGSNFTLKIRSTKLEDSAMYFCASKGDWDQPQHFGDGTRLSIL.

The gene calls are TRBV10-2 and TRBJ1-5; D possibly corresponds to TRBD1 (5 bases). The CDR3 is 15 residues long. Trimming removed 6 bases from V and 1 base from J, with 13 bases in between. The germline V gene encodes CDR1 WSHSY and CDR2 SAAADI. The CDR3 sequence is CASRTGRWSNQPQHF. Here the CDR3 DNA reads TGCGCCAGCAGGACGGGGCGCTGGAGCAATCAGCCCCAGCATTTT.

As concerns this clone: The junction and the germline gene differ at one end; a read error may be behind it. V gene TRBV6-8 combines with J gene TRBJ2-5; D gene uncertain. This CDR3 has 17 amino acids. CDR1 and CDR2 (germline): MNHGY, SAAAGT. CDR3 sequence reads: CASSDVIWIRSQETQYF. The CDR3 DNA follows: TGTGCCAGCAGTGACGTCATTTGGATTAGATCCCAAGAGACCCAATACTTC.

The chain employs TRBV15 and TRBJ2-6, with 8 bases aligning to TRBD1. This CDR3 region has 18 residues. V lost 0 bases to trimming and J lost 0 bases; unmatched junction nucleotides: 4. Germline CDR1 and CDR2: LNHNV and YYDKDF (reference sequence). CDR3 sequence: CATSRENRGSSGANVLTF. CDR3 in DNA: TGTGCCACCAGCAGAGAGAACAGGGGGAGCTCTGGGGCCAACGTCCTGACTTTC.

The chain combines TRBV25-1 with TRBJ1-1; D remains unclear. The V end was cut by 1 base, the J end by 1 base, with 7 bases between. Germline V CDR1 and CDR2: MGHDK, SYGVNS. This CDR3 has 14 residues. CDR3 bases: TGTGCCAGCAGTGAATTCACCGAGAACACTGAAGCTTTCTTT. Translation gives CASSEFTENTEAFF.

The chain joins TRBV19 to TRBJ1-4, with a tentative D call TRBD1 (6 bases). The germline V gene has CDR1 LNHDA and CDR2 SQIVND (reference sequence). Deletions cut 4 bases from V and 8 bases from J, with 17 bases between. CDR3 length: 15 amino acids. CDR3 DNA: TGTGCCAGTAGTACGGGCCGAGGGGGGATGGAAAAACTGTTTTTT. Translation gives CASSTGRGGMEKLFF.

The chain uses TRBV19 and TRBJ1-1; D is undetermined. The CDR3 has 13 residues. With 10 bases removed from V and 2 bases from J, the gap between germline ends came to 14 bases. Germline V lookup: CDR1 LNHDA, CDR2 SQIVND (reference sequence). CDR3 in DNA: TGTGCCAATACCTGGAGGAAAAACACTGAAGCTTTCTTT. The encoded protein is CANTWRKNTEAFF. The whole variable domain, remainder taken from reference TRBV19 and TRBJ1-1, is DGGITQSPKYLFRKEGQNVTLSCEQNLNHDAMYWYRQDPGQGLRLIYYSQIVNDFQKGDIAEGYSVSREKKESFPLTVTSAQKNPTAFYLCANTWRKNTEAFFGQGTRLTVV.

This clone came up once. The chain links TRBV11-3 to TRBJ1-1; TRBD1 matches 9 bases. The V gene's germline CDR1 is SGHNT and CDR2 YENEEA. CDR3 length equals 16 residues. V was pared by 5 bases and J by 4 bases, with 11 bases of the junction left unmatched. CDR3: CASSARDRDMGTEAFF. The DNA of the CDR3 is TGTGCCAGCAGCGCCCGGGACAGGGATATGGGCACTGAAGCTTTCTTT.

In its sample, this clone ranks as medium-sized. This chain links TRBV1 with TRBJ2-1; the DNA was not used to check the table's D call, TRBD2. TRBV1 is deemed a pseudogene. The CDR3 has 17 residues. This CDR3 is CASSQDLGGSVYNEQFF. CDR3 coding DNA: TGCGCCAGCAGCCAAGATCTCGGCGGGAGTGTCTACAATGAGCAGTTCTTC.

The chain links TRBV9 to TRBJ2-5; possible D gene TRBD2, 5 bases. The V gene's germline CDR1 is SGDLS and CDR2 YYNGEE. The V gene lost 4 bases and the J gene lost 1 base, with 14 bases spanning the gap. CDR3 size: 15 residues. The CDR3 region has the DNA TGTGCCAGCAGCCCGAGGGTAACTAGCCAAGAGACCCAGTACTTC. As protein: CASSPRVTSQETQYF.

This sequence joins TRBV11-3 and TRBJ1-1, with 10 bases identical to TRBD1. Germline values: CDR1 SGHNT, CDR2 YENEEA. The CDR3 sequence is 15 residues long. With 5 bases clipped from V and 0 bases from J, the junction kept 3 bases outside the gene matches. Written as DNA, the CDR3 is TGTGCCAGCAGCCCCGGGACAGGGGTGAACACTGAAGCTTTCTTT. Translated, it gives CASSPGTGVNTEAFF.

A single count supports this clone. This rearrangement joins TRBV6-8 to TRBJ1-5; TRBD1 aligns across 7 bases. CDR3 size: 15 residues. With 6 bases clipped from V and 2 bases from J, the junction kept 7 bases outside the gene matches. The germline gives CDR1 MNHGY, CDR2 SAAAGT. In DNA, the CDR3 is TGTGCCAGCAGGAGACAGGGTTGGGGCAATCAGCCCCAGCATTTT. Translated: CASRRQGWGNQPQHF.

The chain links TRBV14 to TRBJ1-1; D ambiguous. The V end lost 5 bases, the J end lost 5 bases, and 15 bases lay between the germline ends. The CDR3 covers 14 residues. CDR1 is SGHDN and CDR2 is FVKESK in the germline V gene. The CDR3 DNA follows: TGTGCCAGCAGCTTCAGACAAGAAGGAACTGAAGCTTTCTTT. This gives the protein CASSFRQEGTEAFF.

This sequence joins TRBV29-1 and TRBJ2-2, with D perhaps being TRBD1 or TRBD2 (5 bases each). CDR3 length: 14 residues. Germline V CDR1 and CDR2: SQVTM, ANQGSEA. V was cut by 3 bases and J by 2 bases, with 10 bases left in between. The chain's CDR3 is CSVEGTANTGELFF. The CDR3 DNA sequence: TGCAGCGTTGAGGGGACGGCTAACACCGGGGAGCTGTTTTTT.

The genes are TRBV19 and TRBJ1-1, with a weak D call TRBD1 (5 bases). The V end was cut by 3 bases, the J end by 2 bases, with 7 bases between. Germline CDR1 LNHDA, CDR2 SQIVND (reference sequence). This CDR3 is built from 13 residues. Here the CDR3 reads CASSIGGNTEAFF. CDR3 DNA sequence: TGTGCCAGTAGTATCGGGGGAAACACTGAAGCTTTCTTT.

This clone came up once. The chain combines TRBV19 with TRBJ1-1; D may be TRBD1 (5 bases). Per germline, CDR1 LNHDA and CDR2 SQIVND (reference sequence). This CDR3 comprises 13 residues. The V gene lost 0 bases and the J gene lost 12 bases, with 14 bases spanning the gap. The CDR3 protein is CASSIDKGESTFF. Written as DNA, the CDR3 is TGTGCCAGTAGTATAGATAAAGGGGAATCAACTTTCTTT.

The V call is TRBV10-1, the J call TRBJ2-6; D is undetermined. The V end lost 0 bases, the J end lost 1 base, and 7 bases lay between the germline ends. CDR3 size: 16 residues. Germline values: CDR1 WNHNN, CDR2 SYGVQD (reference sequence). CDR3 DNA sequence: TGCGCCAGCAGTGAGTCGACGAGTTCTGGGGCCAACGTCCTGACTTTC. It specifies CASSESTSSGANVLTF.